The rows below give T cell receptor beta chains drawn from one sample of a study of blood T cell repertoires in COVID-19. Some clones are missing from TCRdb's copy, which holds only in-frame ones; the method was immunoSEQ multiplex PCR. The table lists roughly 40,000 clones, over 70% of them singletons, with around 28% in the top ten. The sample was peripheral blood. The receptors shown here come from a man older than 75 with active or convalescent COVID-19. CDR3s include the opening cysteine and the closing phenylalanine or tryptophan. A D gene is named only where the DNA matches it firmly. Some rows mark clone size as missing; the rest say once, few, many or name a class of expanded clone.

CDR3 length: 15
clone size: once
D gene: TRBD1
J gene: TRBJ2-2
V gene: TRBV5-1
CDR3 DNA: TGCGCCAGCAGCTCCGGACAGGGTTCCGACGGGGAGCTGTTTTTT
CDR3 protein: CASSSGQGSDGELFF

CDR3 length: 15
clone size: -
D gene: TRBD1
J gene: TRBJ1-2
V gene: TRBV19
CDR3 DNA: TGTGCCAGTAGTCTAGGACAGGGAAGCTCCTATGGCTACACCTTC
CDR3 protein: CASSLGQGSSYGYTF

CDR3 length: 12
clone size: once
D gene: -
J gene: TRBJ1-2
V gene: TRBV7-2
CDR3 DNA: TGTGCCAGCAGCTTAACCGGGGGTGGCTACACCTTC
CDR3 protein: CASSLTGGGYTF

CDR3 length: 20
clone size: -
D gene: TRBD2
J gene: TRBJ2-3
V gene: TRBV14
CDR3 DNA: TGTGCCAGCAGCCAAGATCTCCAGACTAGCGGGAGCGAATGCACAGATACGCAGTATTTT
CDR3 protein: CASSQDLQTSGSECTDTQYF

CDR3 length: 13
clone size: -
D gene: TRBD1
J gene: TRBJ2-7
V gene: TRBV12-3/TRBV12-4
CDR3 DNA: TGTGCCAGCAGTCGGGACAGGGGCTACGAGCAGTACTTC
CDR3 protein: CASSRDRGYEQYF

CDR3 length: 14
clone size: -
D gene: -
J gene: TRBJ1-3
V gene: TRBV6-5
CDR3 DNA: TGTGCCAGCAGTTACGGCAGGGGTGGAAACACCATATATTTT
CDR3 protein: CASSYGRGGNTIYF

CDR3 length: 16
clone size: -
D gene: -
J gene: TRBJ2-5
V gene: TRBV5-1
CDR3 DNA: TGCGCCAGCAGCTATCGAAACAGGGACCTCCAAGAGACCCAGTACTTC
CDR3 protein: CASSYRNRDLQETQYF

CDR3 length: 15
clone size: -
D gene: TRBD2
J gene: TRBJ2-1
V gene: TRBV7-3
CDR3 DNA: TGTGCCAGCAGCTTAAATAGCGGGGGGGACAATGAGCAGTTCTTC
CDR3 protein: CASSLNSGGDNEQFF

CDR3 length: 16
clone size: -
D gene: -
J gene: TRBJ1-1
V gene: TRBV5-6
CDR3 DNA: TGTGCCAGCAGCTTGGGTCTCGTTAGGGGAAACACTGAAGCTTTCTTT
CDR3 protein: CASSLGLVRGNTEAFF

CDR3 length: 15
clone size: few
D gene: -
J gene: TRBJ2-7
V gene: TRBV6-5
CDR3 DNA: TGTGCCAGCAGGCCGTACTTCCAGGGCCTATACGAGCAGTACTTC
CDR3 protein: CASRPYFQGLYEQYF

CDR3 length: 15
clone size: -
D gene: -
J gene: TRBJ1-1
V gene: TRBV5-1
CDR3 DNA: TGCGCCAGCAGCTTGGAAGCAGGGGTTGGCACTGAAGCTTTCTTT
CDR3 protein: CASSLEAGVGTEAFF

CDR3 length: 14
clone size: -
D gene: TRBD1
J gene: TRBJ1-1
V gene: TRBV5-1
CDR3 DNA: TGCGCCAGCAGCTTGGGACAGGGTTACACTGAAGCTTTCTTT
CDR3 protein: CASSLGQGYTEAFF

CDR3 length: 13
clone size: -
D gene: -
J gene: TRBJ1-2
V gene: TRBV6-5
CDR3 DNA: TGTGCCAGCAGGGACAGACTAACTGGTGGCTACACCTTC
CDR3 protein: CASRDRLTGGYTF

CDR3 length: 17
clone size: -
D gene: -
J gene: TRBJ2-4
V gene: TRBV3-1/TRBV3-2
CDR3 DNA: TGTGCCAGCAGCCAAGAAGGTGGGGGACTAGCCAAAAACATTCAGTACTTC
CDR3 protein: CASSQEGGGLAKNIQYF

CDR3 length: 14
clone size: -
D gene: -
J gene: TRBJ1-1
V gene: TRBV29-1
CDR3 DNA: TGCAGCGTTGAAGACAGGGGAAAGGGCACTGAAGCTTTCTTT
CDR3 protein: CSVEDRGKGTEAFF

CDR3 length: 12
clone size: once
D gene: -
J gene: TRBJ2-7
V gene: TRBV28
CDR3 DNA: TGTGCCAGCAGTTTGGGGTGGGGCGAGGATTACTTC
CDR3 protein: CASSLGWGEDYF

CDR3 length: 15
clone size: -
D gene: -
J gene: TRBJ1-3
V gene: TRBV7-2
CDR3 DNA: TGTGCCAGCAGCTTAGGTACAGACTCTGGAAACACCATATATTTT
CDR3 protein: CASSLGTDSGNTIYF

CDR3 length: 15
clone size: -
D gene: -
J gene: TRBJ1-2
V gene: TRBV29-1
CDR3 DNA: TGCAGCGTTGTCCTTGAGTGGGGGGAGTCGGGTGGCTACACCTTC
CDR3 protein: CSVVLEWGESGGYTF

CDR3 length: 13
clone size: -
D gene: -
J gene: TRBJ1-1
V gene: TRBV12-3/TRBV12-4
CDR3 DNA: TGTGCCAGCGGCCGACAGGATCACACTGAAGCTTTCTTT
CDR3 protein: CASGRQDHTEAFF

CDR3 length: 15
clone size: -
D gene: TRBD1
J gene: TRBJ2-1
V gene: TRBV7-2
CDR3 DNA: TGTGCCAGCAGCTTATTTGGACAGGAGACCAATGAGCAGTTCTTC
CDR3 protein: CASSLFGQETNEQFF

CDR3 length: 14
clone size: -
D gene: -
J gene: TRBJ2-1
V gene: TRBV29-1
CDR3 DNA: TGCAGCGTTTGGGCCATTTCCCATCTGAATGAGCAGTTCTTC
CDR3 protein: CSVWAISHLNEQFF

CDR3 length: 16
clone size: -
D gene: TRBD1
J gene: TRBJ2-7
V gene: TRBV7-6
CDR3 DNA: TGTGCCAGCAGCTTAGGCCTAGGACAGGGGCAGTACGAGCAGTACTTC
CDR3 protein: CASSLGLGQGQYEQYF

CDR3 length: 16
clone size: -
D gene: -
J gene: TRBJ1-2
V gene: TRBV23-1
CDR3 DNA: TGCGCCAGCAGTCAATTGCCAGGGATGATCTACTATGGCTACACCTTC
CDR3 protein: CASSQLPGMIYYGYTF

CDR3 length: 12
clone size: -
D gene: -
J gene: TRBJ2-3
V gene: TRBV6-5
CDR3 DNA: TGTGCCAGCACAGGAGGTACAGATACGCAGTATTTT
CDR3 protein: CASTGGTDTQYF

CDR3 length: 14
clone size: -
D gene: -
J gene: TRBJ2-1
V gene: TRBV7-2
CDR3 DNA: TGTGCCAGCAGCTTAGTCGTCGAGAACAATGAGCAGTTCTTC
CDR3 protein: CASSLVVENNEQFF

CDR3 length: 14
clone size: -
D gene: -
J gene: TRBJ1-2
V gene: TRBV18
CDR3 DNA: TGTGCCAGCTCACCGTCGGGTACTGACTATGGCTACACCTTC
CDR3 protein: CASSPSGTDYGYTF

CDR3 length: 15
clone size: -
D gene: TRBD1
J gene: TRBJ2-3
V gene: TRBV7-2
CDR3 DNA: TGTGCCAGCAGCTCTCTTGGGACAGGGGTAAATACGCAGTATTTT
CDR3 protein: CASSSLGTGVNTQYF

CDR3 length: 13
clone size: -
D gene: -
J gene: TRBJ1-1
V gene: TRBV19
CDR3 DNA: TGTGCCAGTAAAGGGGATGTGGTAGCTGAAGCTTTCTTT
CDR3 protein: CASKGDVVAEAFF

CDR3 length: 17
clone size: -
D gene: -
J gene: TRBJ2-5
V gene: TRBV25-1
CDR3 DNA: TGTGCCAGCAGTGAGGCCTGGGGCGAATACTTCCAAGAGACCCAGTACTTC
CDR3 protein: CASSEAWGEYFQETQYF

CDR3 length: 15
clone size: -
D gene: -
J gene: TRBJ2-1
V gene: TRBV9
CDR3 DNA: TGTGCCAGCAGCGTCCGGGACATTTCCTACAATGAGCAGTTCTTC
CDR3 protein: CASSVRDISYNEQFF

CDR3 length: 15
clone size: -
D gene: TRBD1
J gene: TRBJ2-7
V gene: TRBV5-1
CDR3 DNA: TGCGCCAGCAGCTTGGGACAGGGTAGTGCCTACGAGCAGTACTTC
CDR3 protein: CASSLGQGSAYEQYF